This entry lists 6 T cell receptor beta chains sequenced from one sample in a study of cytomegalovirus exposure and HLA in healthy donors. Vbeta (60) and Jbeta (13) primers were used in the PCR. Profiling relied on immunoSEQ multiplex PCR, and the TCRdb table lists in-frame clones only, not all of them. The sample lists roughly 160,000 clones, roughly 70% occurring once. The sequencing input was PBMCs. Receptors were obtained from a girl aged 5 to 17 in good health and CMV-seronegative.

This sequence joins TRBV18 and TRBJ2-5, with a possible D match to TRBD2 (6 bases). The CDR3 has 16 residues. V lost 3 bases, J lost 2 bases, and 16 bases lay in between. CDR1 is KGHSH, CDR2 LQKENI, per germline. Here the CDR3 reads CASSPNPGLRQETQYF. The CDR3 DNA is TGTGCCAGCTCACCTAACCCGGGACTCAGGCAAGAGACCCAGTACTTC.

V gene TRBV28 combines with J gene TRBJ2-7, with D unclear. There are 11 residues in the CDR3. Germline assignment: CDR1 MDHEN and CDR2 SYDVKM. Trimming stripped 6 bases from V and 2 bases from J, with 5 bases between. The CDR3 is CASRAAYEQYF. CDR3 DNA: TGTGCCAGCAGGGCAGCCTACGAGCAGTACTTC.

This chain links TRBV7-9 with TRBJ2-1, with a weak D call TRBD2 (5 bases). The CDR3 has 16 residues. The germline gives CDR1 SEHNR, CDR2 FQNEAQ (reference sequence). The ends were cut back, 1 base at V and 3 bases at J, with 13 bases in the middle. CDR3 DNA: TGTGCCAGCAGCTTAGTTCCAGCGGAGAACTACAATGAGCAGTTCTTC. Its protein is CASSLVPAENYNEQFF.

The V and J genes are TRBV7-9 and TRBJ2-3, with D possibly matching TRBD1 (6 bases). V lost 3 bases, J lost 3 bases, and 10 bases lay in between. CDR1 SEHNR and CDR2 FQNEAQ come from the germline V gene (reference sequence). This CDR3 spans 14 amino acids. CDR3 nucleotide sequence: TGTGCCAGCAGCTTCACAGGGATAACAGATACGCAGTATTTT. This encodes CASSFTGITDTQYF.

As DNA, the CDR3 is TGTGCCAGCTCGCCTCGACAGGAAATGAACACTGAAGCTTTCTTT. This gives the protein CASSPRQEMNTEAFF. The J gene is TRBJ1-1, the V gene TRBV18; maybe TRBD1 (6 bases). CDR1 is KGHSH and CDR2 is LQKENI in the germline V gene. V dropped 6 bases and J dropped 0 bases, with 14 bases sitting between them. The CDR3 is made up of 15 amino acids.

The V gene is TRBV10-2, the J gene TRBJ1-1; TRBD1 matches at 9 bases. Germline CDR1 is WSHSY and CDR2 is SAAADI. V lost 8 bases to trimming and J lost 6 bases; unmatched junction nucleotides: 10. This CDR3 has 14 amino acids. This CDR3 reads CASGTGRGVAEAFF. The CDR3 DNA is TGCGCCAGCGGGACAGGGCGGGGGGTCGCTGAAGCTTTCTTT.